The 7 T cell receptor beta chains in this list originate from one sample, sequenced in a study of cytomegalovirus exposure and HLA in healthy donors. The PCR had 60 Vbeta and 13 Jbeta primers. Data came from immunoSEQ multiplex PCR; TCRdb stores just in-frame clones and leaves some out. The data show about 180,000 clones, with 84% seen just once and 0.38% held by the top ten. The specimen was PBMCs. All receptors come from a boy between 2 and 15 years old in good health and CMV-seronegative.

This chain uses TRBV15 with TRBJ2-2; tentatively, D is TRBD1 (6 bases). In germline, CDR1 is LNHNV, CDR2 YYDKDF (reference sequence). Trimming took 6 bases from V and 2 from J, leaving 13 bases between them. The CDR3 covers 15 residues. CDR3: CATRIDRTNTGELFF. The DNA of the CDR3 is TGTGCCACCAGGATTGACAGGACCAACACCGGGGAGCTGTTTTTT.

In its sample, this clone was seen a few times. This CDR3 reads CASGSSPEAFF. CDR3 sequence (DNA): TGTGCTAGTGGTTCTTCCCCTGAAGCTTTCTTT. The J gene is TRBJ1-1, the V gene TRBV12-5, with D unclear. This CDR3 has 11 amino acids. With 4 bases removed from V and 6 bases from J, the gap between germline ends came to 6 bases. The germline V gene encodes CDR1 LGHNT and CDR2 FRNRAP. The whole variable domain, remainder taken from reference TRBV12-5 and TRBJ1-1, is DARVTQTPRHKVTEMGQEVTMRCQPILGHNTVFWYRQTMMQGLELLAYFRNRAPLDDSGMPKDRFSAEMPDATLATLKIQPSEPRDSAVYFCASGSSPEAFFGQGTRLTVV.

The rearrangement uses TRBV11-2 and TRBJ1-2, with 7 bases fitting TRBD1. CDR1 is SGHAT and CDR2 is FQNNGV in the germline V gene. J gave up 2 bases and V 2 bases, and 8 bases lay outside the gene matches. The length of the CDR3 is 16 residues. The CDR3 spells CASSLPRQGPNYGYTF. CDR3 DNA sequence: TGTGCCAGCAGCTTACCTAGACAGGGACCCAACTATGGCTACACCTTC.

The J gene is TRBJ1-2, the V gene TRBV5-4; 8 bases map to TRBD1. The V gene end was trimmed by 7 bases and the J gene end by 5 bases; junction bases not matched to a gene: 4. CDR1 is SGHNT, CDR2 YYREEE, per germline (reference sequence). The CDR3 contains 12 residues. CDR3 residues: CASPGGEYGYTF. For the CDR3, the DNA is TGTGCCAGCCCAGGGGGCGAGTATGGCTACACCTTC.

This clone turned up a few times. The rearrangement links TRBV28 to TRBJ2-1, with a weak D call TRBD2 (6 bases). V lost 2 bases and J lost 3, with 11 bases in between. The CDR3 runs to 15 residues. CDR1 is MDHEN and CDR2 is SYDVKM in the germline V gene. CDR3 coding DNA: TGTGCCAGCAGTTTAGTAGCGGCCCGCTACAATGAGCAGTTCTTC. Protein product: CASSLVAARYNEQFF.

The CDR3: CASSQGTGRGSSYNEQFF. CDR3 DNA sequence: TGCGCCAGCAGCCAAGGGACTGGACGGGGGAGCTCCTACAATGAGCAGTTCTTC. The chain has TRBV4-1 and TRBJ2-1, with D perhaps TRBD2 (6 bases). Trimming removed 1 base from V and 0 bases from J, with 16 bases in between. In germline, CDR1 is MGHRA, CDR2 YSYEKL. CDR3 length: 18 amino acids.

In DNA, the CDR3 is TGTGCCAGCAGTTACGGGACAGGGCAAGAGACCCAGTACTTC. Protein product: CASSYGTGQETQYF. This chain connects TRBV6-5 to TRBJ2-5; the match to TRBD1 covers 9 bases. The CDR3 length is 14 residues. Germline CDR1 reads MNHEY; CDR2 reads SVGAGI. V was pared by 2 bases and J by 2 bases, with 0 bases of the junction left unmatched.